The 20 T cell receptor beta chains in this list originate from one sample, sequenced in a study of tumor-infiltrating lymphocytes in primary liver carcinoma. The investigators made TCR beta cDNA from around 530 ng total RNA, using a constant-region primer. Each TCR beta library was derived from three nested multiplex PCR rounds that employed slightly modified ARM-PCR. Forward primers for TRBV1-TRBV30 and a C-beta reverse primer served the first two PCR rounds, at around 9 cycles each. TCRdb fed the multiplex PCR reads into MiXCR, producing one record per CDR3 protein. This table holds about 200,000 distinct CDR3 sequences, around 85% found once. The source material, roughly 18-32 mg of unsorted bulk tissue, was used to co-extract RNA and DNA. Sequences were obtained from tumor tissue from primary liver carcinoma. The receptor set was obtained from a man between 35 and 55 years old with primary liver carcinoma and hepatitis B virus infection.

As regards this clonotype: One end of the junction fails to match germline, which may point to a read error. The CDR3 bases are TGCGCCAGCAGCCAAGACCCCCCCCTAGCGGCGTACACCGGAGAGCTGTTTTTT. It specifies CASSQDPPLAAYTGELFF. The V call is TRBV4-1, the J call TRBJ2-2, with TRBD2 matching 7 bases. This CDR3 comprises 18 residues. Germline V gene lookup returns CDR1 MGHRA and CDR2 YSYEKL.

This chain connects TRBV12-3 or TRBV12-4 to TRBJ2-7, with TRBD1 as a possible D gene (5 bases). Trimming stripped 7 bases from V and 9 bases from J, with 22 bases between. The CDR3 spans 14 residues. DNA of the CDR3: TGTGCCAGCAACCCTACAGGACCGACCTATGGGCAGTACTTC. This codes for CASNPTGPTYGQYF.

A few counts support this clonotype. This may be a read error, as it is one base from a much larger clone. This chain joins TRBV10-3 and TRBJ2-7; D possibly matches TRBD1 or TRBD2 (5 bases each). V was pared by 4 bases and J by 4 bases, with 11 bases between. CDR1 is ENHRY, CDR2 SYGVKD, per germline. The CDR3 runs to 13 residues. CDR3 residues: CAISGDPVYEQYF. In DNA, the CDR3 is TGTGCCATCAGTGGGGACCCGGTATACGAGCAGTACTTC.

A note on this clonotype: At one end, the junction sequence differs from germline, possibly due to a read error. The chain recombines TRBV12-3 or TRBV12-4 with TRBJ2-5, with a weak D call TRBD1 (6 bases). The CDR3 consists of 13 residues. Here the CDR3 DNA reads TGTGTCAGCACTTTGTCAGGGGTCGTGACCCAGTACTTC. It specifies CVSTLSGVVTQYF.

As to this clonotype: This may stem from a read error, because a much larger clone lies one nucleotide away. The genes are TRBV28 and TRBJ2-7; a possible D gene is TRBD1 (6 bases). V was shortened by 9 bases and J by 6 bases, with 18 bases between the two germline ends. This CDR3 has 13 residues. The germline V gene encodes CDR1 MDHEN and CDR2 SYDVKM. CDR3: CASAGTHFSEQYF. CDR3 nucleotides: TGTGCCAGTGCAGGGACACATTTCAGCGAGCAGTACTTC.

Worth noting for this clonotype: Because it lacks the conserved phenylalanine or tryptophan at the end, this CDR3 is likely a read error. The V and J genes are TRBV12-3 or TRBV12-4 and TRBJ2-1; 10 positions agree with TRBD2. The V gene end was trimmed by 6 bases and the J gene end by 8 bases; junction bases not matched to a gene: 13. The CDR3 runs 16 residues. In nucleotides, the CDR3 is TGTGCCAGCAGAAACTCCTGGGCTAGCGGGAGAGATGAGCAGTTCTTA. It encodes CASRNSWASGRDEQFL.

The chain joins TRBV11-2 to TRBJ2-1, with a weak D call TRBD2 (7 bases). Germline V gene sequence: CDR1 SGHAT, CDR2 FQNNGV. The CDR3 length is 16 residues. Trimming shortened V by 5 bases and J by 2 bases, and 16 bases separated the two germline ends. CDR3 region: CASSTRGGGTYNEQFF. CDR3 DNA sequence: TGTGCCAGCAGCACCCGAGGGGGGGGGACCTACAATGAGCAGTTCTTC.

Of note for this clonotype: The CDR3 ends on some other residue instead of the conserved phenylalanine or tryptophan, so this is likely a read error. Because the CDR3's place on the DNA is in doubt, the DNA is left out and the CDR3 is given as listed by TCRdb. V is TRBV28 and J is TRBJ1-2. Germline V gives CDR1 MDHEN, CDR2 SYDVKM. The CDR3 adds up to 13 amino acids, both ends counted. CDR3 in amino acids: CASSLMVSYGYIS.

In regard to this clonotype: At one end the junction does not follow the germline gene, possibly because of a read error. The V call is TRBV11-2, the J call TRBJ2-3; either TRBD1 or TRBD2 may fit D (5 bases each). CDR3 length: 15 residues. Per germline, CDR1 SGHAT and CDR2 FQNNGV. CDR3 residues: CTSSLRPTRGDTQYF. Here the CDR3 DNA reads TGCACCAGCAGCTTACGACCGACGAGGGGAGATACGCAGTATTTT.

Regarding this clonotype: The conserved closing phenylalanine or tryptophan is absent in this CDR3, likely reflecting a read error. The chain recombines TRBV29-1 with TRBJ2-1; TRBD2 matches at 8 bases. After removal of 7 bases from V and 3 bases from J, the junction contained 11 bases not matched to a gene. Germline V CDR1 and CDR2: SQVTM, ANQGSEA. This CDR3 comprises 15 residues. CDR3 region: CSAGLSGGFYNEQFL. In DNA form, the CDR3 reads TGCAGCGCTGGACTATCGGGAGGGTTCTACAATGAGCAGTTCCTC.

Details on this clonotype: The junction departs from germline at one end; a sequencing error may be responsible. The CDR3: CTSSLVVPSWVNTGELFF. CDR3 bases: TGTACCAGCAGCTTAGTTGTCCCTAGCTGGGTGAACACCGGGGAGCTGTTTTTT. V usage is TRBV11-2 and J usage is TRBJ2-2; D possibly corresponds to TRBD2 (5 bases). The CDR3 contains 18 residues. CDR1 SGHAT and CDR2 FQNNGV come from the germline V gene. Full variable domain (remainder filled in from reference TRBV11-2 and TRBJ2-2): EAGVAQSPRYKIIEKRQSVAFWCNPISGHATLYWYQQILGQGPKLLIQFQNNGVVDDSQLPKDRFSAERLKGVDSTLKIQPAKLEDSAVYLCTSSLVVPSWVNTGELFFGEGSRLTVL.

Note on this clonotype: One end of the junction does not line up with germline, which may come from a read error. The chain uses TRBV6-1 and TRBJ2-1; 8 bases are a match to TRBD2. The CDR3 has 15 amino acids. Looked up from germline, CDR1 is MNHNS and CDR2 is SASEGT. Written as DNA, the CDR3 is TGTGCCAGCATACTAGCGGTAGGGCCATCGAATGACCAGTTCTTC. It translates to CASILAVGPSNDQFF.

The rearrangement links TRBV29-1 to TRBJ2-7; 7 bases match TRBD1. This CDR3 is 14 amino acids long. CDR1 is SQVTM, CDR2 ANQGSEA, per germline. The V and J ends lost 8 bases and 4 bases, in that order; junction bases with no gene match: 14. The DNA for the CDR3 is TGCAGCATGGCCGGGACAGAAAGCTCGTACGAGCAGTACTTC. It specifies CSMAGTESSYEQYF.

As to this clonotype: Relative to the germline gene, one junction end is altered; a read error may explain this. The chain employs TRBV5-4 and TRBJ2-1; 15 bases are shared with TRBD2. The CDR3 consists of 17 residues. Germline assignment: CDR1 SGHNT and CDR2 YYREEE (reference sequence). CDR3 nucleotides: TGTGCCAGGAGCTTTTGGACTAGCGGGAGGGCCTACGCTGAGCAGTTCTTC. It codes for CARSFWTSGRAYAEQFF.

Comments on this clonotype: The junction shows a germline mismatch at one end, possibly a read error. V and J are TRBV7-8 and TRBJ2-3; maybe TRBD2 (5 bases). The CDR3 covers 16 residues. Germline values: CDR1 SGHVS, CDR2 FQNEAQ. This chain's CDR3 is CASSYGLADDTDTEYF. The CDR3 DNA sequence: TGTGCCAGCAGCTACGGACTTGCGGACGACACAGATACGGAGTATTTT.

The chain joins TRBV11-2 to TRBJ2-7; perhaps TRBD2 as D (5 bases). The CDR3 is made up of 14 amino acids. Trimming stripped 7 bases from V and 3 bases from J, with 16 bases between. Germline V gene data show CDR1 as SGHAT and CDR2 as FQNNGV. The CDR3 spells CASNRGSSIYEQYF. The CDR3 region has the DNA TGTGCCAGCAACCGTGGGAGTTCCATCTACGAGCAGTACTTC.

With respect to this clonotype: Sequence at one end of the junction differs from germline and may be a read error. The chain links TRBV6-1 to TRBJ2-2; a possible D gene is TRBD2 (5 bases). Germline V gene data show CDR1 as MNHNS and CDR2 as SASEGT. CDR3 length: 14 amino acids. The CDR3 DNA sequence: TGTGCCAGCATCGGGTTAGCGATCACCGGGGAGCTGTTTTTC. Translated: CASIGLAITGELFF.

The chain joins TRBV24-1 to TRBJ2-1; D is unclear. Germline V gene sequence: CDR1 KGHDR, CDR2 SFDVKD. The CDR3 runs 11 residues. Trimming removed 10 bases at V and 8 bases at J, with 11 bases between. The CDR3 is CATGWDDEQFF. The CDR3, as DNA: TGTGCCACGGGATGGGATGATGAGCAGTTCTTC.

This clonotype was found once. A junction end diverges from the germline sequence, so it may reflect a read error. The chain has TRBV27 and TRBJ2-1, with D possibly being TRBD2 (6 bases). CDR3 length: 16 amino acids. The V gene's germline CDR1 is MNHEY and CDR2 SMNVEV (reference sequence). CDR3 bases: TGTGCCAGCAGTTCGACTAGAGGTAGGTCCTACAACGAGCAGTTCTTC. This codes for CASSSTRGRSYNEQFF.

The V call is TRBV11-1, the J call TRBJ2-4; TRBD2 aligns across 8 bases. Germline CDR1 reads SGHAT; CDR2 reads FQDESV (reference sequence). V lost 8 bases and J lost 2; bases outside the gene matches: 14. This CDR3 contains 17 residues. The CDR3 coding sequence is TGTGCCAGCGACTCTCCCGGGACTAGTGGGACCAAAAACATTCAGTACTTC. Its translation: CASDSPGTSGTKNIQYF.